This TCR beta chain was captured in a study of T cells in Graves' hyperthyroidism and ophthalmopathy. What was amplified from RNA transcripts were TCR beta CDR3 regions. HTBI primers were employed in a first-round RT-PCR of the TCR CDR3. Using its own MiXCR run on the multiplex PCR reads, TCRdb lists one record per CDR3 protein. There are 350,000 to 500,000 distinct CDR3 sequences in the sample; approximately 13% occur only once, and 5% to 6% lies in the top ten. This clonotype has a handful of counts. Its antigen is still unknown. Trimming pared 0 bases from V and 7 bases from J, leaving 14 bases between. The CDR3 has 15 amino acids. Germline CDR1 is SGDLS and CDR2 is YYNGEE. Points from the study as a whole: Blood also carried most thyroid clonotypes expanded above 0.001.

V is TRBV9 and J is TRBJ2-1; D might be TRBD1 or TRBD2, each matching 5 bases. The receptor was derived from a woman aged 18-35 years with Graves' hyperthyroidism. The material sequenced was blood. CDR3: CASSVAGDPSNEQFF. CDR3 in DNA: TGTGCCAGCAGCGTAGCCGGGGACCCTTCGAATGAGCAGTTCTTC.